This T cell receptor beta chain is drawn from a study of T cell responses to AZD1222 COVID-19 vaccine. TCRdb's copy holds only in-frame clones and misses some; the assay was immunoSEQ multiplex PCR. The sample consists of 50,000 to 70,000 clones, about 88% of them appearing once. Study findings and constraints: Spike-specific TCR depth and breadth grew after two AZD1222 doses. Reportedly, close to half of spike-specific TCRs are directed against unmutated variant regions. Distributed over spike, vaccine-associated CD4 TCRs predominated at 160-218 and 743-854.

To note about this clone: Its antigen is not identified.

Recipients boosted at about 4 weeks or about 12 weeks are pooled. The CDR3 loop spans 14 amino acids. Trimming took off 6 bases at V and 6 bases at J, with 16 bases between the two ends. Germline V lookup: CDR1 SGHRS, CDR2 YFSETQ. The source was peripheral blood, collected 28 days after the second AZD1222 dose. The receptor's source is an adult who received the AZD1222 COVID-19 vaccine. This sequence joins TRBV5-1 and TRBJ1-5, with D unclear. CDR3 loop: CASNSEEVGQPQHF. The CDR3 nucleotides are TGCGCCAGCAACTCGGAAGAGGTTGGTCAGCCCCAGCATTTT.